One T cell receptor (beta chain) is described in this entry. The record originates from a study of blood T cell repertoires in COVID-19. Study summary: Nucleic acid was either cDNA or gDNA, and it came from T cells, B-cell-depleted T cells, or PBMCs.

The CDR3 is 15 residues long. Germline values: CDR1 SGHRS, CDR2 YFSETQ. J was trimmed by 2 bases and V by 4 bases; bases with no gene match: 3. Cohorts were determined from participant-reported clinical history. Authors' processing steps: Amplified reference gene primers provided the basis for estimating nucleated cell counts. Measured with immunoSEQ multiplex PCR; TCRdb has only the in-frame clones, and not every one. D and trimming come from the DNA, and the V and J calls and clone size come from that table. The sample lists 150,000 to 200,000 clones; roughly 80% were seen once. This TCR was recovered from an older woman with acute COVID-19. The rearrangement joins TRBV5-1 to TRBJ2-1; 10 bases line up with TRBD2. Specimen: PBMCs or T cells enriched from blood (not recorded which). The CDR3 nucleotides are TGCGCCAGCAGCGGGCTAGCGGGAGCCTACAATGAGCAGTTCTTC. It encodes CASSGLAGAYNEQFF.